These 25 T cell receptor beta chains originate from one sample sequenced in a study of PD-1 blockade in classical Hodgkin lymphoma. Libraries were prepared by immunoSEQ multiplex PCR; TCRdb keeps only in-frame clonotypes and omits some of them. This sample has about 110,000 clones; about 89% occur once, and the top ten carry 20%. Every patient was affected by relapse after autologous stem cell transplantation, while exposure to brentuximab vedotin was not uniform. The material sequenced was peripheral blood mononuclear cells (PBMCs), taken before the second cycle of nivolumab. These receptors were collected from a human donor with classical Hodgkin lymphoma.

The CDR3 DNA is TGTGCCAGCTCACCACCCCCCGGAAATGGGGCCAACGTCCTGACTTTC. It encodes CASSPPPGNGANVLTF. The chain is built from TRBV18 and TRBJ2-6; D is unresolved. Germline V lookup: CDR1 KGHSH, CDR2 LQKENI. The length of the CDR3 is 16 residues. V was shortened by 0 bases and J by 3 bases, with 9 bases between the two germline ends.

In this sample, this clone turned up a few times. V gene TRBV19 combines with J gene TRBJ1-4; 8 bases map to TRBD1. CDR3 length equals 15 residues. Germline V gene data show CDR1 as LNHDA and CDR2 as SQIVND (reference sequence). Trimming at V came to 3 bases and at J to 2 bases, leaving 2 bases not matched to a gene. Here the CDR3 reads CASSISGGTNEKLFF. The CDR3 coding sequence is TGTGCCAGTAGTATTTCAGGGGGCACTAATGAAAAACTGTTTTTT.

This chain uses TRBV27 with TRBJ2-5; TRBD2 might be the D (5 bases). Per the germline V gene, CDR1 is MNHEY and CDR2 is SMNVEV (reference sequence). Trimming stripped 0 bases from V and 4 bases from J, with 15 bases between. CDR3 length: 16 amino acids. CDR3 amino acids: CASSLSLRLSGETQYF. In DNA, the CDR3 is TGTGCCAGCAGTTTATCCCTCCGTTTGAGCGGAGAGACCCAGTACTTC.

The chain is built from TRBV5-4 and TRBJ1-4; possible D gene TRBD1, 5 bases. This CDR3 is built from 14 residues. V was cut by 2 bases and J by 5 bases, with 10 bases left in between. CDR1 and CDR2 from the germline V gene are SGHNT and YYREEE (reference sequence). In DNA, the CDR3 is TGTGCCAGCAGCTTAGGGACGGGGAATGAAAAACTGTTTTTT. This codes for CASSLGTGNEKLFF.

The V call is TRBV9, the J call TRBJ2-1; 10 bases agree with TRBD2. CDR3 length: 18 residues. Unmatched junction bases numbered 11, after V lost 4 bases and J lost 1 base. Germline lookup yields CDR1 SGDLS and CDR2 YYNGEE. In DNA form, the CDR3 reads TGTGCCAGCAGCCCTAAATTACTAGCGGGGAAATCCTACAATGAGCAGTTCTTC. The encoded protein is CASSPKLLAGKSYNEQFF.

V gene TRBV7-2 combines with J gene TRBJ1-2; 9 bases align to TRBD1. CDR3 size: 15 residues. Germline V CDR1 and CDR2: SGHTA, FQGNSA. With 5 bases clipped from V and 6 bases from J, the junction kept 10 bases outside the gene matches. CDR3 sequence: CASSRLPGQGDGYTF. The CDR3 DNA reads as TGTGCCAGCAGCCGTCTACCGGGACAGGGTGATGGCTACACCTTC.

The chain employs TRBV27 and TRBJ2-7; D uncertain. Trimming removed 8 bases at V and 3 bases at J, with 5 bases between. Per the germline V gene, CDR1 is MNHEY and CDR2 is SMNVEV (reference sequence). The CDR3 runs 10 residues. CDR3 DNA sequence: TGTGCCAGCTTGTGCTACGAGCAGTACTTC. Protein sequence: CASLCYEQYF.

The rearrangement uses TRBV10-2 and TRBJ1-3, with a tentative D call TRBD1 (5 bases). V gave up 3 bases and J gave up 11 bases, with 17 bases separating them. The CDR3 runs to 14 residues. The germline V gene has CDR1 WSHSY and CDR2 SAAADI. DNA of the CDR3: TGCGCCAGCAGTGATGGCAGGGAATTCGAGGCCATATATTTT. Translated: CASSDGREFEAIYF.

V usage is TRBV15 and J usage is TRBJ2-7; TRBD1 is a possible D gene (5 bases). This CDR3 has 15 amino acids. With 0 bases removed from V and 5 bases from J, the gap between germline ends came to 14 bases. Germline CDR1 reads LNHNV; CDR2 reads YYDKDF (reference sequence). The DNA of the CDR3 is TGTGCCACCAGCAGAGATTCGCAGGGTTGGGACGAGCAGTACTTC. Amino acids: CATSRDSQGWDEQYF.

The chain combines TRBV11-2 with TRBJ1-1, with D perhaps TRBD1 (5 bases). The CDR3 totals 15 residues. Per the germline V gene, CDR1 is SGHAT and CDR2 is FQNNGV. Between the trimmed V and J ends, which lost 5 bases and 0 bases, there was a span of 13 bases. The chain's CDR3 is CASSPAQGMNTEAFF. The CDR3 nucleotides read TGTGCCAGCAGCCCGGCCCAGGGAATGAACACTGAAGCTTTCTTT.

V and J are TRBV29-1 and TRBJ2-1, with TRBD2 as a possible D gene (6 bases). The V end lost 7 bases, the J end lost 0 bases, and 19 bases lay between the germline ends. Germline-derived CDR1 and CDR2 are SQVTM and ANQGSEA. The CDR3 has 16 residues. The CDR3: CSAPHWRGSSYNEQFF. DNA for the CDR3: TGCAGCGCTCCCCATTGGCGGGGAAGCTCCTACAATGAGCAGTTCTTC.

This clone appeared once. The chain recombines TRBV28 with TRBJ2-2; 15 nucleotides match TRBD2. V shed 5 bases, J shed 10 bases, and the junction held 8 bases outside the gene matches. The CDR3 is made up of 16 amino acids. Germline V gene sequence: CDR1 MDHEN, CDR2 SYDVKM. The CDR3 protein is CASSPPGLAGGPELFF. The CDR3 DNA sequence: TGTGCCAGCAGTCCCCCCGGACTAGCGGGAGGGCCGGAGCTGTTTTTT.

DNA of the CDR3: TGCGCCAGCAGCTTGACAGGGGGTGGCTACACCTTC. Translated, it gives CASSLTGGGYTF. The chain couples TRBV5-1 to TRBJ1-2, with 8 bases identical to TRBD1. V gave up 1 base and J gave up 7 bases; unmatched junction bases: 0. The CDR3 length is 12 residues. CDR1 SGHRS and CDR2 YFSETQ come from the germline V gene.

The V gene is TRBV2, the J gene TRBJ2-3; perhaps TRBD2 as D (6 bases). Germline CDR1 SNHLY, CDR2 FYNNEI. V gave up 8 bases and J gave up 1 base, with 10 bases separating them. The CDR3 extends over 13 amino acids. The CDR3 sequence is CASGREGTDTQYF. In DNA form, the CDR3 reads TGTGCCAGCGGAAGGGAGGGCACAGATACGCAGTATTTT.

The genes are TRBV6-1 and TRBJ2-1; 10 nucleotides align to TRBD2. V dropped 6 bases and J dropped 7; count of bases not matched to a gene: 6. The CDR3 totals 14 residues. CDR1 MNHNS and CDR2 SASEGT come from the germline V gene. The DNA for the CDR3 is TGTGCCAGCAGCCTAGCGGGAGTAGGTAATGAGCAGTTCTTC. Protein product: CASSLAGVGNEQFF.

The chain employs TRBV7-2 and TRBJ2-2; TRBD2 aligns across 8 bases. J gave up 4 bases and V 2 bases, and 9 bases lay outside the gene matches. The CDR3 length is 17 residues. Germline CDR1 and CDR2: SGHTA and FQGNSA. Written as DNA, the CDR3 is TGTGCCAGCAGCTTATCCCTACGGGAGGGACTCACCGGGGAGCTGTTTTTT. Translated, it gives CASSLSLREGLTGELFF.

The rearrangement links TRBV2 to TRBJ1-2, with a tentative D call TRBD1 (6 bases). CDR1 and CDR2 (germline): SNHLY, FYNNEI. Trimming stripped 7 bases from V and 6 bases from J, with 15 bases between. The CDR3 is 13 residues long. The CDR3 DNA reads as TGTGCCAGCACTGGGACATCGATCGATGGCTACACCTTC. Its protein product is CASTGTSIDGYTF.

The V and J genes are TRBV6-6 and TRBJ1-2; TRBD1 is a possible D gene (5 bases). CDR1 is MNHNY, CDR2 SVGAGI, per germline (reference sequence). CDR3 length: 14 residues. Trimming removed 10 bases from V and 2 bases from J, with 17 bases in between. CDR3 coding DNA: TGTGCCACCCTCCTTTTTGAGGGGAACTATGGCTACACCTTC. Amino acids: CATLLFEGNYGYTF.

The genes are TRBV6-5 and TRBJ2-1; D gene ambiguous. Looked up from germline, CDR1 is MNHEY and CDR2 is SVGAGI. The CDR3 has 13 residues. Trimming pared 6 bases from V and 2 bases from J, leaving 8 bases between. The CDR3 DNA is TGTGCCAGCAGCCGCATACCCTACAATGAGCAGTTCTTC. As protein: CASSRIPYNEQFF.

The chain carries TRBV5-8 and TRBJ2-3; TRBD2 matches 8 bases. This CDR3 has 15 residues. Germline CDR1 is SGHTS and CDR2 is YDEGEE. V lost 2 bases, J lost 0 bases, and 2 bases stayed unmatched. The CDR3 sequence: CASSFLAGSTDTQYF. The CDR3, as DNA: TGTGCCAGCAGCTTTCTAGCGGGCAGCACAGATACGCAGTATTTT.

The chain combines TRBV7-9 with TRBJ2-3; TRBD2 aligns across 12 bases. J gave up 1 base and V 5 bases, and 10 bases lay outside the gene matches. The germline V gene encodes CDR1 SEHNR and CDR2 FQNEAQ (reference sequence). The CDR3 sequence is 18 residues long. The CDR3 sequence: CASSKRRTSGKGTDTQYF. CDR3 in DNA: TGTGCCAGCAGCAAACGCCGGACTAGCGGGAAGGGCACAGATACGCAGTATTTT.

The chain carries TRBV20-1 and TRBJ2-1; D not resolved. There are 11 residues in the CDR3. V gave up 5 bases and J gave up 9 bases, with 11 bases separating them. Germline CDR1 reads DFQATT; CDR2 reads SNEGSKA (reference sequence). CDR3 sequence (DNA): TGCAGTGCTCTTAGTCGAGTTGAGCAGTTCTTC. This codes for CSALSRVEQFF.

The chain uses TRBV18 and TRBJ1-1; D remains ambiguous. CDR1 KGHSH and CDR2 LQKENI come from the germline V gene. The CDR3 is made up of 14 amino acids. V was trimmed by 2 bases and J by 3 bases, leaving 10 bases between them. This CDR3 reads CASSPSYGDTEAFF. CDR3 sequence (DNA): TGTGCCAGCTCACCATCCTACGGGGACACTGAAGCTTTCTTT. Complete variable domain (other parts from reference TRBV18 and TRBJ1-1): NAGVMQNPRHLVRRRGQEARLRCSPMKGHSHVYWYRQLPEEGLKFMVYLQKENIIDESGMPKERFSAEFPKEGPSILRIQQVVRGDSAAYFCASSPSYGDTEAFFGQGTRLTVV.

The chain carries TRBV7-9 and TRBJ2-1, with 8 bases matching TRBD2. This CDR3 comprises 16 residues. Trimming at V came to 4 bases and at J to 7 bases, leaving 12 bases not matched to a gene. Germline CDR1 reads SEHNR; CDR2 reads FQNEAQ (reference sequence). For the CDR3, the DNA is TGTGCCAGCAGCTGGAGGGACCAGCGGGAGAGGAATGAGCAGTTCTTC. This sequence encodes CASSWRDQRERNEQFF.

The chain uses TRBV2 and TRBJ1-1, with 9 bases matching TRBD1. Germline V gene sequence: CDR1 SNHLY, CDR2 FYNNEI. J gave up 8 bases and V 6 bases, and 10 bases lay outside the gene matches. This CDR3 contains 14 residues. As DNA, the CDR3 is TGTGCCAGCAGGCAGGGACAGGGAGGTGGGGAAGCTTTCTTT. It is translated as CASRQGQGGGEAFF.